Sequencing of this T cell receptor beta chain was carried out in a study of identifying expanded T cells in peripheral blood. J lost 0 bases, V lost 8 bases, and 6 bases had no gene match. CDR1 and CDR2 from the germline V gene are SQVTM and ANQGSEA. This CDR3 spans 14 amino acids. Study results and caveats: Technical replicates showed about 1.1 changed clones; about 2 weeks approximately 16; four weeks 19. Variance in clone template counts between approximately two-week samples significantly increased with total template count across all healthy donors.

Produced via immunoSEQ multiplex PCR; TCRdb's table is partial and in-frame only. The sample has more than 90,000 clones; around nine tenths are singletons. On this clone itself: Its specificity is not known.

Collection occurred without any documented infections or immune events in donors. Sequencing was done on a sample of blood. The chain employs TRBV29-1 and TRBJ2-7; 11 bases fit TRBD2. This clonotype was sampled from a person between 18 and 75 years old in good health. CDR3: CSILAGGPSYEQYF. As DNA, the CDR3 is TGCAGCATCTTAGCGGGGGGGCCCTCCTACGAGCAGTACTTC.